This TCR beta chain stems from a study of T cells in Graves' hyperthyroidism and ophthalmopathy. Overall study context: Peripheral blood samples were taken at initial diagnosis, prior to any treatment. Points from the study as a whole: A median around 6.8 months before onset, the model predicted ophthalmopathy.

The germline V and J ends were trimmed by 1 base and 4 bases, with 10 bases remaining between them. The CDR3 sequence is 14 residues long. Germline assignment: CDR1 SNHLY and CDR2 FYNNEI. There were TCR beta CDR3 regions amplified from RNA transcripts. HTBI primers drove first-round RT-PCR of the TCR CDR3. Each CDR3 protein is one row after TCRdb ran MiXCR on the multiplex PCR reads. The sample comprises roughly 240,000 distinct CDR3 sequences, 24% of which are singletons, and about 40% rests with the top ten. Many counts were recorded for this clonotype. Its target is not known. Sequences were obtained from blood. The clonotype originates from a woman aged 40-49 years with Graves' ophthalmopathy. V and J are TRBV2 and TRBJ1-2; no reliable D call. The CDR3 here is CASSEGWAAYGYTF. Written as DNA, the CDR3 is TGTGCCAGCAGTGAAGGTTGGGCTGCCTATGGCTACACCTTC.